This TCR beta chain appears in the sequencing data of a study of blood T cell repertoires in COVID-19. Under the authors' procedure: Reference gene primer amplification in the assay estimated nucleated cell counts. The method was immunoSEQ multiplex PCR; TCRdb's version includes in-frame clones alone and lacks a portion of them. The D gene and trimming were derived from the DNA, and the V and J assignments and clone size from that table. This sample has about 170,000 clones, with about 74% found just once. Deletions cut 7 bases from V and 6 bases from J, with 15 bases between. Looked up from germline, CDR1 is SQVTM and CDR2 is ANQGSEA. The CDR3 is made up of 12 amino acids.

The chain carries TRBV29-1 and TRBJ1-2; D possibly corresponds to TRBD1 (6 bases). This sequence originates from a woman of 80 years or more with acute or convalescent COVID-19. The sample consisted of peripheral blood. The CDR3 DNA reads TGCAGCGCTAGCCGGGACACAAATGGCTACACCTTC. This sequence encodes CSASRDTNGYTF. The full variable domain, with the rest looked up from reference TRBV29-1 and TRBJ1-2, is SAVISQKPSRDICQRGTSLTIQCQVDSQVTMMFWYRQQPGQSLTLIATANQGSEATYESGFVIDKFPISRPNLTFSTLTVSNMSPEDSSIYLCSASRDTNGYTFGSGTRLTVV.